The 29 T cell receptor beta chains listed next were all sequenced from one sample in a study of circulating CD8 cells and anti-PD-1 response in melanoma. The QIAseq Immune Repertoire TCR panel built the libraries from roughly 16 ng of total RNA. TCRdb analysed the reads with MiXCR anew, one entry per CDR3 protein. This table has over a thousand distinct CDR3 sequences, 5.5% to 7% appearing once. From live CD3+CD8+TCRalphabeta+ cells, four PD-1 and/or TIGIT subsets were sorted. This material consisted of CD8+ T cells from PBMCs, taken at baseline or after one month of anti-PD-1 therapy (not recorded which). The receptors stem from a human donor with melanoma.

The sample holds a few counts of this clonotype. The chain is built from TRBV19 and TRBJ2-3; D may correspond to TRBD1 or TRBD2 (6 bases each). V was pared by 4 bases and J by 8 bases, with 19 bases between. Germline V gives CDR1 LNHDA, CDR2 SQIVND (reference sequence). This CDR3 contains 15 residues. The CDR3 DNA reads as TGTGCCAGTAGTACCTCGTGGGGGGCAGCAGGTACGCAGTATTTT. Its protein is CASSTSWGAAGTQYF.

In this sample, this clonotype is large. The chain links TRBV20-1 to TRBJ2-7; 7 positions agree with TRBD1. Germline V gene lookup returns CDR1 DFQATT and CDR2 SNEGSKA (reference sequence). J gave up 0 bases and V 4 bases, and 3 bases lay outside the gene matches. The CDR3 sequence is 13 residues long. This CDR3 is CSAIDRASYEQYF. Here the CDR3 DNA reads TGCAGTGCTATTGACAGGGCCTCCTACGAGCAGTACTTC.

Judged by abundance, this clonotype is large. This sequence joins TRBV19 and TRBJ1-5; TRBD1 agrees at 8 bases. V lost 10 bases to trimming and J lost 2 bases; unmatched junction nucleotides: 10. CDR3 length: 15 residues. From germline, CDR1 is LNHDA and CDR2 SQIVND (reference sequence). CDR3 nucleotides: TGTGCCACCCAGGACAGGGAATATGGCAATCAGCCCCAGCATTTT. This codes for CATQDREYGNQPQHF.

This clonotype is termed large. This chain links TRBV25-1 with TRBJ2-5; no reliable D call. The V and J ends lost 7 bases and 5 bases respectively, with 11 bases between them. Germline lookup yields CDR1 MGHDK and CDR2 SYGVNS. CDR3 length: 12 residues. CDR3 amino acids: CASTSGGETQYF. The CDR3 bases are TGTGCCAGCACCTCGGGTGGGGAGACCCAGTACTTC.

The genes are TRBV9 and TRBJ2-3; the match to TRBD1 covers 7 bases. CDR1 is SGDLS and CDR2 is YYNGEE in the germline V gene. This CDR3 is built from 14 residues. The junction had 1 base not matched to a gene; V was cut back by 0 bases and J by 3 bases. CDR3: CASSVEGATDTQYF. CDR3 nucleotides: TGTGCCAGCAGCGTAGAGGGGGCAACAGATACGCAGTATTTT.

By proportion, this clonotype is medium-sized. This sequence joins TRBV19 and TRBJ2-3, with D hard to call. Germline V gives CDR1 LNHDA, CDR2 SQIVND (reference sequence). The CDR3 sequence is 11 residues long. V gave up 6 bases and J gave up 6 bases, with 7 bases separating them. CDR3: CASSRSDTQYF. CDR3 bases: TGTGCCAGTAGCCGGTCGGATACGCAGTATTTT.

The V call is TRBV11-1, the J call TRBJ1-2; maybe TRBD1 (5 bases). From germline, CDR1 is SGHAT and CDR2 FQDESV (reference sequence). This CDR3 is built from 13 residues. Between the trimmed V and J ends, which lost 5 bases and 6 bases, there was a span of 13 bases. The CDR3 nucleotides are TGTGCCAGCAGCACAACGACAGCGCATGGCTACACCTTC. Amino acids: CASSTTTAHGYTF.

This clonotype is classed as large. V and J are TRBV27 and TRBJ2-3, with D uncertain. V lost 3 bases, J lost 0 bases, and 13 bases lay in between. The CDR3 has 16 residues. Per the germline V gene, CDR1 is MNHEY and CDR2 is SMNVEV (reference sequence). The CDR3 DNA reads as TGTGCCAGCAGTTTCCTACTGCCTTCTAGCACAGATACGCAGTATTTT. Protein sequence: CASSFLLPSSTDTQYF.

This clonotype counts as large. This rearrangement joins TRBV14 to TRBJ2-2; 9 bases align to TRBD1. After removal of 4 bases from V and 7 bases from J, the junction contained 16 bases not matched to a gene. CDR1 SGHDN and CDR2 FVKESK come from the germline V gene. CDR3 length: 18 amino acids. DNA of the CDR3: TGTGCCAGCAGCCCGTTTTCGATTCGGGACAGGGCTGTCGGGGAGCTGTTTTTT. It yields the protein CASSPFSIRDRAVGELFF.

Relative to its sample, this clonotype is medium-sized (0.01 to 0.1%). The chain is built from TRBV25-1 and TRBJ2-2; D is undetermined. Germline lookup yields CDR1 MGHDK and CDR2 SYGVNS. V lost 6 bases and J lost 6, with 11 bases in between. The CDR3 contains 13 residues. DNA for the CDR3: TGTGCCAGCAGCCCATACATGGCCGGGGAGCTGTTTTTT. This encodes CASSPYMAGELFF. The full variable domain, rest sourced from reference TRBV25-1 and TRBJ2-2, is EADIYQTPRYLVIGTGKKITLECSQTMGHDKMYWYQQDPGMELHLIHYSYGVNSTEKGDLSSESTVSRIRTEHFPLTLESARPSHTSQYLCASSPYMAGELFFGEGSRLTVL.

In its sample, this clonotype ranks as large. The rearrangement joins TRBV2 to TRBJ2-3; TRBD2 matches at 11 bases. V lost 10 bases and J lost 1; bases outside the gene matches: 16. Germline assignment: CDR1 SNHLY and CDR2 FYNNEI. This CDR3 has 18 residues. The CDR3, as DNA: TGTGCCACGAACTTAGCGGGGGGGCCGACCAAGGGCACAGATACGCAGTATTTT. Translation: CATNLAGGPTKGTDTQYF.

This clonotype rates as large. V gene TRBV2 combines with J gene TRBJ2-3, with D perhaps TRBD1 or TRBD2 (5 bases each). Trimming removed 6 bases at V and 2 bases at J, with 12 bases between. Germline lookup yields CDR1 SNHLY and CDR2 FYNNEI. This CDR3 is built from 14 residues. Here the CDR3 reads CASREGPVTDTQYF. DNA of the CDR3: TGTGCCAGCAGAGAGGGACCGGTCACAGATACGCAGTATTTT.

This clonotype is judged medium-sized. This chain links TRBV6-2 or TRBV6-3 with TRBJ2-1, with D unresolved. V was cut by 0 bases and J by 8 bases, with 20 bases left in between. Germline V gives CDR1 MNHEY, CDR2 SVGEGT. The CDR3 totals 17 residues. Here the CDR3 DNA reads TGTGCCAGCAGTTACTCCCCCACCCAACAAGCGATTGATGAGCAGTTCTTC. Its protein product is CASSYSPTQQAIDEQFF.

This clonotype ranks as medium-sized. J is TRBJ2-3 and V is TRBV2; D unclear. CDR1 is SNHLY and CDR2 is FYNNEI in the germline V gene. This CDR3 comprises 14 residues. The V end lost 7 bases, the J end lost 4 bases, and 15 bases lay between the germline ends. The DNA for the CDR3 is TGTGCCAGCAAAACTTCGGCTAGTGCAGATACGCAGTATTTT. Protein: CASKTSASADTQYF.

This clonotype qualifies as medium-sized. The V gene is TRBV20-1, the J gene TRBJ2-7; a possible D gene is TRBD2 (5 bases). Trimming shortened V by 8 bases and J by 0 bases, and 17 bases separated the two germline ends. This CDR3 contains 14 residues. The germline CDR1 and CDR2 sequences are DFQATT and SNEGSKA (reference sequence). CDR3 in amino acids: CSTPRIAGSYEQYF. DNA of the CDR3: TGCAGTACCCCCCGCATCGCGGGCTCCTACGAGCAGTACTTC.

This clonotype has only a few counts. The V call is TRBV2, the J call TRBJ2-3; D remains unclear. V was trimmed by 3 bases and J by 3 bases, leaving 4 bases between them. There are 12 residues in the CDR3. The V gene's germline CDR1 is SNHLY and CDR2 FYNNEI. CDR3 sequence: CASSDGTDTQYF. The CDR3 DNA is TGTGCCAGCAGTGATGGAACAGATACGCAGTATTTT.

In its sample, this clonotype is medium-sized. The chain couples TRBV27 to TRBJ1-2; 8 bases match TRBD1. J lost 2 bases, V lost 3 bases, and 5 bases had no gene match. CDR3 length: 15 amino acids. Germline-derived CDR1 and CDR2 are MNHEY and SMNVEV (reference sequence). As DNA, the CDR3 is TGTGCCAGCAGTTTGGCAGGGGGCGCCAACTATGGCTACACCTTC. The encoded protein is CASSLAGGANYGYTF.

This clonotype is deemed medium-sized (0.01 to 0.1%). The junction and the germline gene differ at one end; a read error may be behind it. This sequence joins TRBV19 and TRBJ2-5; 11 nucleotides align to TRBD2. The CDR3 spans 16 residues. Germline CDR1 is LNHDA and CDR2 is SQIVND (reference sequence). DNA for the CDR3: TGTGCCAGTAGTGCGTCAACCGGGACTAGCGGTGAGACCCAGTACTTT. Amino acid sequence: CASSASTGTSGETQYF.

The chain couples TRBV25-1 to TRBJ2-7, with a tentative D call TRBD2 (5 bases). CDR1 MGHDK and CDR2 SYGVNS come from the germline V gene. Trimming cost V 4 bases and J 3 bases, with 10 bases left between them. CDR3 length: 13 amino acids. The CDR3 nucleotides are TGTGCCAGCAGTGCTCAACGGGGCTACGAGCAGTACTTC. It specifies CASSAQRGYEQYF.

This clonotype has only a few counts. J is TRBJ1-1 and V is TRBV19, with D tentatively TRBD1 (5 bases). Germline CDR1 reads LNHDA; CDR2 reads SQIVND (reference sequence). CDR3 length: 13 residues. Trimming removed 10 bases from V and 4 bases from J, with 16 bases in between. The CDR3 nucleotides are TGTGCCATAAGGCAGGGCGCCGGCACTGAAGCTTTCTTT. It encodes CAIRQGAGTEAFF.

Sample share makes this clonotype medium-sized. The V and J genes are TRBV29-1 and TRBJ2-3, with D tentatively TRBD2 (6 bases). Germline V gives CDR1 SQVTM, CDR2 ANQGSEA. Trimming cost V 4 bases and J 4 bases, with 12 bases left between them. The CDR3 consists of 13 residues. The CDR3 coding sequence is TGCAGCGTTGGGAGGGAGAGGTCAGATACGCAGTATTTT. It encodes CSVGRERSDTQYF.

By share, this clonotype counts as medium-sized. This rearrangement joins TRBV5-6 to TRBJ2-2; D perhaps matches TRBD2 (5 bases). The germline V gene has CDR1 SGHDT and CDR2 YYEEEE. Trimming removed 0 bases at V and 0 bases at J, with 9 bases between. The CDR3 length is 16 residues. The CDR3 spells CASSLGGQSNTGELFF. Written as DNA, the CDR3 is TGTGCCAGCAGCTTGGGAGGGCAGTCGAACACCGGGGAGCTGTTTTTT.

This clonotype is medium-sized within its sample. This sequence joins TRBV28 and TRBJ1-2; D is undetermined. Germline V gene lookup returns CDR1 MDHEN and CDR2 SYDVKM. The CDR3 totals 11 residues. Trimming cost V 10 bases and J 3 bases, with 9 bases left between them. For the CDR3, the DNA is TGTGCCACCGGACGGGACTATGGCTACACCTTC. It specifies CATGRDYGYTF.

This clonotype is labeled large. The chain employs TRBV28 and TRBJ2-7, with 9 bases matching TRBD1. This CDR3 has 14 amino acids. Germline CDR1 is MDHEN and CDR2 is SYDVKM. The V segment lost 4 bases and the J segment 2 bases; nucleotides outside the gene matches: 3. The CDR3 sequence is CASSWGQGAYEQYF. CDR3 coding DNA: TGTGCCAGCAGTTGGGGACAGGGTGCCTACGAGCAGTACTTC.

This clonotype was seen a few times. V gene TRBV30 combines with J gene TRBJ2-5; 11 bases align to TRBD2. This CDR3 has 15 residues. Germline CDR1 GTSNPN, CDR2 SVGIG (reference sequence). The J segment lost 1 base and the V segment lost 1 base, leaving 2 bases of the junction unmatched. The CDR3 DNA is TGTGCCTGGAGTGCTACTAGCGGGGGCCAAGAGACCCAGTACTTC. Protein: CAWSATSGGQETQYF.

By sample share, this clonotype is medium-sized. V gene TRBV13 combines with J gene TRBJ2-3, with D unclear. This CDR3 contains 12 residues. V lost 0 bases and J lost 4, with 2 bases in between. Looked up from germline, CDR1 is PRHDT and CDR2 is FYEKMQ (reference sequence). CDR3 nucleotides: TGTGCCAGCAGCTTAGGTTCAGATACGCAGTATTTT. It specifies CASSLGSDTQYF.

This clonotype appeared a few times. This chain joins TRBV29-1 and TRBJ2-7; the match to TRBD1 covers 9 bases. The V gene end was trimmed by 7 bases and the J gene end by 2 bases; junction bases not matched to a gene: 3. CDR1 is SQVTM and CDR2 is ANQGSEA in the germline V gene. The CDR3 is 12 residues long. The CDR3 spells CSAGTGTYEQYF. The DNA of the CDR3 is TGCAGCGCCGGGACAGGGACCTACGAGCAGTACTTC.

Within the sample, this clonotype is large. The V call is TRBV7-2, the J call TRBJ2-7, with D perhaps TRBD1 or TRBD2 (5 bases each). Per germline, CDR1 SGHTA and CDR2 FQGNSA. This CDR3 contains 12 residues. Trimming took 3 bases from V and 6 from J, leaving 9 bases between them. CDR3 loop: CASSLTGPEQYF. The CDR3 DNA is TGTGCCAGCAGCTTGACGGGGCCCGAGCAGTACTTC.

This rearrangement joins TRBV19 to TRBJ1-1; 7 positions agree with TRBD1. Trimming cost V 11 bases and J 1 base; bases outside gene matches: 10. Germline V lookup: CDR1 LNHDA, CDR2 SQIVND (reference sequence). The CDR3 runs to 14 residues. The CDR3 here is CAAGRQGGNTEAFF. CDR3 nucleotides: TGTGCCGCCGGAAGACAGGGTGGGAACACTGAAGCTTTCTTT.